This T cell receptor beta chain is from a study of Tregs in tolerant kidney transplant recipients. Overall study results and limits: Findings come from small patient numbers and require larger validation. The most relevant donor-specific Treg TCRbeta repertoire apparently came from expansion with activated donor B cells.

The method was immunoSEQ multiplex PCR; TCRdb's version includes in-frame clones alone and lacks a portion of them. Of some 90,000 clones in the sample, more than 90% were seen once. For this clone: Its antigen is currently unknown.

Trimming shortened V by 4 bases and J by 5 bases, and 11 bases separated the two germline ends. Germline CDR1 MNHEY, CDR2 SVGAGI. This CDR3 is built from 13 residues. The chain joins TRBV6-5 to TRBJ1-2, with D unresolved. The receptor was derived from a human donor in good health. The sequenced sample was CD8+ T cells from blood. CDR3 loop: CASSLGEIYGYTF. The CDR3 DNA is TGTGCCAGCAGTTTGGGAGAGATTTATGGCTACACCTTC.